This record covers a single TCR beta chain. These data originate in a study of blood T cell repertoires in COVID-19. Some clones are missing from TCRdb's copy, which holds only in-frame ones; the method was immunoSEQ multiplex PCR. The sample carries more than 300,000 clones, more than 70% recorded once. Germline V CDR1 and CDR2: SGHRS, YFSETQ. This CDR3 region has 14 residues. Trimming removed 1 base from V and 3 bases from J, with 10 bases in between. The source of this sequence is a woman in her sixties or seventies with COVID-19, enrolled during active disease. The chain is built from TRBV5-1 and TRBJ1-2; D possibly corresponds to TRBD1 (6 bases). The sequencing input was peripheral blood. The CDR3 sequence: CASSLTGLDYGYTF. The CDR3 DNA sequence: TGCGCCAGCAGCTTGACAGGGTTGGACTATGGCTACACCTTC.